This T cell receptor (beta chain) was obtained from a study of spatial heterogeneity in lung cancer. About the study: Raw sequencing reads included, on average, more than ten appearances of each unique TCR and UMI combination. Study findings and constraints: Expanded tumor TCRs that were ubiquitous appeared in blood more at resection than follow-up.

Time point noted: sample taken at primary tumor resection. Whole RNA came from tumor, nontumor lung or frozen PBMC and was sequenced without being sorted. Donors were 72 untreated early-stage non-small cell lung cancer patients. This clonotype showed up many times. What it binds is not known. TCRdb called the 5' RACE reads again in MiXCR, with one record for every CDR3 protein. The sample holds approximately 22,000 distinct CDR3 sequences, about 4.3% seen once. This CDR3 contains 14 residues. The V end lost 3 bases, the J end lost 3 bases, and 12 bases lay between the germline ends. CDR1 DFQATT and CDR2 SNEGSKA come from the germline V gene (reference sequence).

The chain combines TRBV20-1 with TRBJ2-1, with D perhaps matching TRBD1 (7 bases). Here the sequenced sample was PBMCs, taken at surgery. The clonotype originates from a male donor with early-stage non-small cell lung cancer. CDR3 DNA sequence: TGCAGTGCTAGCGCGGGACAGTACTACAATGAGCAGTTCTTC. It is translated as CSASAGQYYNEQFF.